This T cell receptor (beta chain) was captured by sequencing in a study of shared clonotypes between healthy human individuals. Germline lookup yields CDR1 SGHTA and CDR2 FQGNSA. This CDR3 spans 14 amino acids. The ends were cut back, 1 base at V and 2 bases at J, with 9 bases in the middle. The method was immunoSEQ multiplex PCR; TCRdb's version includes in-frame clones alone and lacks a portion of them. The sample consists of 520,000 or so clones, around 74% of them appearing once. The sequenced material came from PBMCs. The receptor was derived from a woman aged 40 to 49 in good health. Some clones in this sample may be carry-over from other donors' samples. The rearrangement uses TRBV7-2 and TRBJ2-7; D gene uncertain. Here the CDR3 reads CASSLGFRAYEQYF. CDR3 nucleotide sequence: TGTGCCAGCAGCTTAGGATTCAGAGCCTACGAGCAGTACTTC. The variable domain in full, with the rest retrieved from reference TRBV7-2 and TRBJ2-7, is GAGVSQSPSNKVTEKGKDVELRCDPISGHTALYWYRQSLGQGLEFLIYFQGNSAPDKSGLPSDRFSAERTGGSVSTLTIQRTQQEDSAVYLCASSLGFRAYEQYFGPGTRLTVT.